This T cell receptor (beta chain) was identified in a study of T cell responses to AZD1222 COVID-19 vaccine. Second doses that came at about 4 or about 12 weeks were put together. V was shortened by 3 bases and J by 7 bases, with 18 bases between the two germline ends. This CDR3 is built from 15 residues. CDR1 is GTSNPN and CDR2 is SVGIG in the germline V gene (reference sequence). This clone appeared many times. The antigen is not known. Sequencing was performed with immunoSEQ multiplex PCR; in TCRdb, only in-frame clones are kept and a portion is missing. The repertoire holds nearly 110,000 clones, about 85% seen once, with 4.5% to 5.5% in the top ten. Study results and limitations: Repertoire samples came only from after the peak T cell response. Elevations in Spike-specific TCR breadth and depth followed administration of two AZD1222 doses.

V gene TRBV30 combines with J gene TRBJ1-4, with a weak D call TRBD1 (6 bases). The sequence came from an adult who received the AZD1222 COVID-19 vaccine. Sample: peripheral blood, taken 28 days after the second AZD1222 dose. CDR3 nucleotides: TGTGCCTGGAGCGCCACGACAGGTATAGGTGAAAAACTGTTTTTT. This codes for CAWSATTGIGEKLFF.